This TCR beta chain originates from a study of STAT5B mutations in CD4+ large granular lymphocyte leukemia. Study outcomes and limitations: Without putative leukemic clones, patient CD4-sorted repertoires remained more clonal than healthy CD4+ repertoires.

Libraries were prepared by immunoSEQ multiplex PCR; TCRdb keeps only in-frame clonotypes and omits some of them. The sample has 35,000 or so clones, about 85% seen once. On this clone itself: Its antigen is as yet unknown.

The CDR3 contains 16 residues. With 2 bases clipped from V and 4 bases from J, the junction kept 8 bases outside the gene matches. Germline assignment: CDR1 MGHRA and CDR2 YSYEKL. The receptor's source is a human donor in good health. The material sequenced was CD4+ T cells from blood buffy coats. The genes are TRBV4-1 and TRBJ2-7, with 10 nucleotides matching TRBD1. As DNA, the CDR3 is TGCGCCAGCAGCCAACCTGGTGGGACAGGGGTTTACGAGCAGTACTTC. Its protein is CASSQPGGTGVYEQYF.